One and the same sample provided the 17 T cell receptor beta chains below, sequenced in a study of tumor and adjacent non-tumor tissue in lung cancer. TCRbeta libraries were built with three rounds of nested PCR, modified from ARM-PCR. MiXCR was run by TCRdb on the multiplex PCR reads, yielding one entry per CDR3 protein. The table has 90,000 to 120,000 distinct CDR3 sequences, over 55% seen once. No cell sorting was done before RNA was extracted from the tissue. More than 3 cm separated this lung sample from the edge of the tumor. The specimen sequenced was distant non-tumor lung tissue. Receptors originate from a man under 40 with non-small cell lung cancer.

V and J are TRBV10-3 and TRBJ2-5; 13 bases are a match to TRBD2. The junction had 2 bases not matched to a gene; V was cut back by 4 bases and J by 3 bases. The CDR3 has 15 residues. Germline V CDR1 and CDR2: ENHRY, SYGVKD. This CDR3 reads CAISGGTSGKETQYF. DNA of the CDR3: TGTGCCATCAGTGGTGGGACTAGCGGGAAAGAGACCCAGTACTTC.

This clonotype appeared once. The V call is TRBV29-1, the J call TRBJ2-1; 7 bases fit TRBD2. The CDR3 consists of 14 residues. In germline, CDR1 is SQVTM, CDR2 ANQGSEA. The CDR3 sequence is CSVGTNGTWNEQFF. In DNA form, the CDR3 reads TGCAGTGTGGGGACTAACGGGACTTGGAATGAGCAGTTCTTC.

There are a few counts of this clonotype. An end of the junction differs from the germline gene, which may be a read error. This rearrangement joins TRBV12-3 or TRBV12-4 to TRBJ2-6; weak D call: TRBD1 (5 bases). CDR3 length: 12 residues. Written as DNA, the CDR3 is TGTGCCAGCAGTTCTGGGGCCGACGTCCTGACTTTC. Translated, it gives CASSSGADVLTF.

The V and J genes are TRBV20-1 and TRBJ2-3, with 8 bases that match TRBD2. Losses at the gene ends were 6 bases for V and 11 bases for J; bases not matched to a gene: 16. Germline loops: CDR1 DFQATT, CDR2 SNEGSKA (reference sequence). The CDR3 sequence is 14 residues long. Written as DNA, the CDR3 is TGCAGTGCCCCCTTGGCGACTAGCGCATATATGCAGTATTTT. This encodes CSAPLATSAYMQYF.

This clonotype was observed many times. The genes are TRBV4-1 and TRBJ2-5, with 8 nucleotides matching TRBD2. The germline CDR1 and CDR2 sequences are MGHRA and YSYEKL. The CDR3 extends over 17 amino acids. Germline trimming cut 0 bases from V and 5 bases from J; bases unmatched to any gene: 11. CDR3 sequence: CASSQDPTSAQEETQYF. The CDR3 DNA reads TGCGCCAGCAGCCAAGATCCGACTAGCGCGCAAGAGGAGACCCAGTACTTC.

In the case of this clonotype: The CDR3 carries no conserved terminal phenylalanine or tryptophan, so it likely arises from a read error. V usage is TRBV11-2 and J usage is TRBJ1-4; D gene ambiguous. Germline CDR1 is SGHAT and CDR2 is FQNNGV. The CDR3 is 14 residues long. The CDR3: CTSSLDRGREKLFL. The DNA of the CDR3 is TGTACCAGCAGCTTAGATAGAGGGAGAGAAAAACTGTTTTTA.

The chain employs TRBV4-1 and TRBJ2-7, with no clear D. Per the germline V gene, CDR1 is MGHRA and CDR2 is YSYEKL. The CDR3 is 18 amino acids. With 4 bases removed from V and 4 bases from J, the gap between germline ends came to 26 bases. CDR3 sequence: CASSRMPKGQTLTYEQYF. In nucleotides, the CDR3 is TGCGCCAGCAGCCGCATGCCTAAGGGCCAGACACTTACTTACGAGCAGTACTTC.

Comments on this clonotype: An end of the junction differs from the germline gene, which may be a read error. The gene calls are TRBV6-5 and TRBJ1-6, with D possibly matching TRBD1 (5 bases). Germline V lookup: CDR1 MNHEY, CDR2 SVGAGI. CDR3 length equals 15 residues. The chain's CDR3 is CASSSEGTEGPPVHF. Here the CDR3 DNA reads TGTGCCAGCAGTTCCGAGGGGACGGAGGGTCCACCCGTCCACTTT.

The rearrangement links TRBV6-2 or TRBV6-3 to TRBJ2-1; maybe TRBD1 (5 bases). V was shortened by 7 bases and J by 16 bases, with 20 bases between the two germline ends. Germline V gene sequence: CDR1 MNHEY, CDR2 SVGEGT. The CDR3 is 12 residues long. CDR3 sequence: CASNPPGAVQFF. The DNA of the CDR3 is TGTGCCAGCAATCCCCCTGGGGCAGTTCAATTCTTC.

This clonotype appeared many times. V usage is TRBV12-3 or TRBV12-4 and J usage is TRBJ1-5; D perhaps matches TRBD1 (6 bases). The V and J ends lost 6 bases and 10 bases respectively, with 10 bases between them. The CDR3 runs 11 residues. The CDR3 here is CASSLGGPQHF. As DNA, the CDR3 is TGTGCCAGCAGCTTGGGGGGCCCCCAGCATTTT.

This clonotype was recorded a few times. One end of the junction fails to match germline, which may point to a read error. V and J are TRBV11-1 and TRBJ2-7; TRBD2 is a possible D gene (5 bases). The CDR3 loop spans 13 amino acids. The germline gives CDR1 SGHAT, CDR2 FQDESV (reference sequence). The CDR3 DNA reads TGTGCCAACAGCTTAGGAGCGGCGACGGAGCAGTACTTC. Residues: CANSLGAATEQYF.

This clonotype was seen once. One end of the junction varies from germline; a read error may be responsible. V usage is TRBV11-2 and J usage is TRBJ1-2; TRBD1 matches at 7 bases. The CDR3 has 14 residues. Germline lookup yields CDR1 SGHAT and CDR2 FQNNGV. In DNA, the CDR3 is TGTGCCACCAGCGCGACAGGGTTACTCTATGGCTACGCCTTC. This encodes CATSATGLLYGYAF. Full variable domain (remainder filled in from reference TRBV11-2 and TRBJ1-2): EAGVAQSPRYKIIEKRQSVAFWCNPISGHATLYWYQQILGQGPKLLIQFQNNGVVDDSQLPKDRFSAERLKGVDSTLKIQPAKLEDSAVYLCATSATGLLYGYAFGSGTRLTVV.

At least ten counts were recorded for this clonotype. V gene TRBV10-3 combines with J gene TRBJ2-1; the D gene is possibly TRBD2 (5 bases). Between the trimmed V and J ends, which lost 0 bases and 4 bases, there was a span of 7 bases. The CDR3 runs to 14 residues. Per germline, CDR1 ENHRY and CDR2 SYGVKD. CDR3 sequence (DNA): TGTGCCATCAGTGAGTCTAGCGAGTACAATGAGCAGTTCTTC. Its protein is CAISESSEYNEQFF.

As for this clonotype: Since the CDR3 does not end with the conserved phenylalanine or tryptophan, this likely comes from a read error. The chain joins TRBV7-8 to TRBJ2-5; 8 bases match TRBD1. This CDR3 region has 13 residues. Trimming cost V 4 bases and J 6 bases; bases outside gene matches: 4. CDR1 SGHVS and CDR2 FQNEAQ come from the germline V gene. This CDR3 is CASSSGQAKTQYL. CDR3 in DNA: TGTGCCAGCAGCTCGGGACAGGCGAAGACCCAGTACCTC.

In the case of this clonotype: This may be a read error: a much more frequent sequence differs by one nucleotide. V and J are TRBV6-5 and TRBJ1-6; tentative D call: TRBD1 (5 bases). Germline values: CDR1 MNHEY, CDR2 SVGAGI. The CDR3 consists of 17 residues. Trimming shortened V by 2 bases and J by 8 bases, and 19 bases separated the two germline ends. The CDR3 here is CASSYARGGTSHSPLHF. CDR3 nucleotides: TGTGCCAGCAGTTACGCCCGGGGGGGGACGAGTCATTCACCCCTCCACTTT.

Points on this clonotype: The junction departs from germline at one end; a sequencing error may be responsible. The gene calls are TRBV4-1 and TRBJ2-1; D is perhaps TRBD1 (5 bases). Per germline, CDR1 MGHRA and CDR2 YSYEKL. The CDR3 extends over 13 amino acids. The CDR3 nucleotides are TGCGCCAGCAGCCACCCCCAGGGTAATGGGCAGTTCTTC. Translating gives CASSHPQGNGQFF.

Comments on this clonotype: Just one base apart from a much larger clone, this may be a read error. The chain has TRBV5-5 and TRBJ2-3, with 9 bases lining up with TRBD2. This CDR3 region has 19 residues. The germline V gene encodes CDR1 SGHKS and CDR2 YYEKEE (reference sequence). The CDR3 here is CVSSHPGARGGLSTDTQYF. CDR3 DNA: TGTGTCAGCAGCCATCCGGGCGCGCGGGGGGGGCTAAGCACAGATACGCAGTATTTT.